This TCR beta chain was identified during a study of blood T cell repertoires in COVID-19. Study information: The study drew acute and convalescent COVID-19 samples from the United States, Italy and Spain. PBMCs, B-cell-depleted T cells, or T cells were the source of the cDNA or gDNA that made up the material.

This CDR3 is 14 amino acids long. From germline, CDR1 is SGHTA and CDR2 FQGTGA. V lost 5 bases and J lost 2; bases outside the gene matches: 5. Original processing methods: Amplifying reference gene primers gave estimates of nucleated cell counts. TCRdb's copy holds only in-frame clones and misses some; the assay was immunoSEQ multiplex PCR. V and J calls and clone size are as listed in that table; D and trimming were resolved from the DNA. The sample records some 370,000 clones, around 89% being singletons. This clone showed up just once. The sample was peripheral blood. This TCR was sampled from a man younger than 35 with active or convalescent COVID-19. The genes are TRBV7-3 and TRBJ2-5; 7 bases map to TRBD2. CDR3 protein: CASSPSGAQETQYF. DNA for the CDR3: TGTGCCAGCAGCCCCAGCGGGGCACAAGAGACCCAGTACTTC.